The 28 T cell receptor beta chains presented below share a single source sample, sequenced in a study of post-analysis software for immune sequencing data. Carried by the TCR beta cDNA libraries were unique molecular identifiers. One entry per CDR3 protein results from TCRdb running MiXCR on the PCR reads. The repertoire holds about 770,000 distinct CDR3 sequences, 35% to 55% seen once, with 4.9% in the top ten. Study-wide results and caveats: TRBV5-6, TRBV5-1 and TRBV20-1 were among four to six TRBV segments more frequent in patients than controls.

Their target antigens are unknown. The sample comprised blood. The receptors originated from a girl between 5 and 17 years old with multiple sclerosis.

The chain is built from TRBV20-1 and TRBJ2-3; D perhaps matches TRBD1 (6 bases). V lost 1 base, J lost 0 bases, and 11 bases lay in between. This CDR3 region has 15 residues. The germline gives CDR1 DFQATT, CDR2 SNEGSKA (reference sequence). The CDR3 nucleotides are TGCAGTGCTAGAGTACAGGGAAAAAGCACAGATACGCAGTATTTT. Translation gives CSARVQGKSTDTQYF.

The rearrangement joins TRBV19 to TRBJ1-2, with D hard to call. CDR3 length: 15 amino acids. V lost 5 bases to trimming and J lost 4 bases, with 17 bases between them. Per germline, CDR1 LNHDA and CDR2 SQIVND (reference sequence). This chain's CDR3 is CASSPPQVPFYGYTF. Written as DNA, the CDR3 is TGTGCCAGTAGTCCCCCGCAGGTTCCTTTCTATGGCTACACCTTC.

In its sample, this clonotype was seen once. The V and J genes are TRBV7-2 and TRBJ2-3; tentatively, D is TRBD1 or TRBD2 (5 bases each). Germline CDR1 is SGHTA and CDR2 is FQGNSA. Trimming removed 5 bases from V and 2 bases from J, with 17 bases in between. The CDR3 totals 16 residues. As DNA, the CDR3 is TGTGCCAGCAGCCAGGGACGAGCTTGGGTCACAGATACGCAGTATTTT. Amino acid sequence: CASSQGRAWVTDTQYF.

V is TRBV14 and J is TRBJ2-5; perhaps TRBD2 as D (7 bases). The J call could be wrong; TRBJ2-7 is a better fit for the DNA end. The CDR3 covers 17 residues. The germline V gene has CDR1 SGHDN and CDR2 FVKESK. CDR3 residues: CASSQAGERDNPYEQYF. CDR3 sequence (DNA): TGTGCCAGCAGCCAGGCCGGGGAGCGGGACAACCCGTACGAGCAGTACTTC.

V and J are TRBV12-3 or TRBV12-4 and TRBJ2-1; D may be TRBD2 (5 bases). The CDR3 spans 17 residues. V was trimmed by 7 bases and J by 8 bases, leaving 27 bases between them. This CDR3 is CASTLKRSSWVSDEQFF. The CDR3, as DNA: TGTGCCAGCACCCTTAAACGGTCTAGCTGGGTTAGCGATGAGCAGTTCTTC.

This clonotype appeared a few times. The junction and the germline gene differ at one end; a read error may be behind it. The chain links TRBV28 to TRBJ2-3, with TRBD2 as a possible D gene (6 bases). The CDR3 length is 14 residues. Per the germline V gene, CDR1 is MDHEN and CDR2 is SYDVKM. The CDR3 is CASNLGGIGDTQYF. DNA for the CDR3: TGTGCCAGCAATTTAGGAGGGATTGGGGATACGCAGTATTTT. Based on the CDR3 plus reference TRBV28 and TRBJ2-3, the full variable domain is DVKVTQSSRYLVKRTGEKVFLECVQDMDHENMFWYRQDPGLGLRLIYFSYDVKMKEKGDIPEGYSVSREKKERFSLILESASTNQTSMYLCASNLGGIGDTQYFGPGTRLTVL.

This chain links TRBV12-3 or TRBV12-4 with TRBJ2-3; 11 bases match TRBD2. V trimming: 5 bases; J trimming: 5 bases; junction bases outside the gene matches: 6. There are 15 residues in the CDR3. CDR3 in amino acids: CASSPVAGGKDTQYF. DNA of the CDR3: TGTGCCAGCAGTCCGGTAGCGGGAGGGAAAGATACGCAGTATTTT.

This chain joins TRBV5-4 and TRBJ2-1; TRBD1 matches 12 bases. Germline values: CDR1 SGHNT, CDR2 YYREEE (reference sequence). This CDR3 spans 16 amino acids. With 2 bases clipped from V and 2 bases from J, the junction kept 2 bases outside the gene matches. DNA for the CDR3: TGTGCCAGCAGCTTCGGGGACAGGGGGCCCTACAATGAGCAGTTCTTC. Translating gives CASSFGDRGPYNEQFF.

This clonotype was counted a few times. The rearrangement joins TRBV4-2 to TRBJ2-3; D may be TRBD2 (5 bases). V lost 8 bases to trimming and J lost 5 bases, with 11 bases between them. The CDR3 loop spans 12 amino acids. In germline, CDR1 is LGHNA, CDR2 YNFKEQ. CDR3 DNA: TGTGCCAGCGGGAGCACCGTAGATACGCAGTATTTT. This codes for CASGSTVDTQYF.

The chain employs TRBV15 and TRBJ2-1, with 7 bases that match TRBD2. This CDR3 contains 16 residues. V lost 0 bases and J lost 3; bases outside the gene matches: 5. The germline V gene encodes CDR1 LNHNV and CDR2 YYDKDF (reference sequence). CDR3 DNA: TGTGCCACCAGCAGAGATGTTGGCGGGAGCTACAATGAGCAGTTCTTC. It yields the protein CATSRDVGGSYNEQFF.

This chain uses TRBV7-2 with TRBJ2-1; weak D call: TRBD1 (6 bases). The length of the CDR3 is 16 residues. CDR1 SGHTA and CDR2 FQGNSA come from the germline V gene. V was cut by 6 bases and J by 2 bases, with 17 bases left in between. The CDR3, as DNA: TGTGCCAGCAGTCGAGGGGGACCGACCGCCTACAATGAGCAGTTCTTC. Protein product: CASSRGGPTAYNEQFF.

The chain joins TRBV5-6 to TRBJ1-2; D not certain. The V end lost 2 bases, the J end lost 4 bases, and 9 bases lay between the germline ends. In germline, CDR1 is SGHDT, CDR2 YYEEEE. The CDR3 has 13 amino acids. This CDR3 is CASSFQSGYGYTF. CDR3 sequence (DNA): TGTGCCAGCAGCTTTCAGTCTGGCTATGGCTACACCTTC.

This clonotype was seen a handful of times. The V and J genes are TRBV7-2 and TRBJ2-5; 7 bases are shared with TRBD2. Germline trimming cut 5 bases from V and 3 bases from J; bases unmatched to any gene: 6. The CDR3 loop spans 14 amino acids. Germline CDR1 reads SGHTA; CDR2 reads FQGNSA. The CDR3 protein is CASSLEAGEETQYF. CDR3 in DNA: TGTGCCAGCAGCCTAGAGGCGGGGGAAGAGACCCAGTACTTC.

In this sample, this clonotype turned up a few times. The chain uses TRBV6-5 and TRBJ2-1; 9 nucleotides align to TRBD1. The junction had 8 bases not matched to a gene; V was cut back by 10 bases and J by 7 bases. Germline V gene data show CDR1 as MNHEY and CDR2 as SVGAGI. The CDR3 loop spans 13 amino acids. The CDR3 region is CATHRGLGNEQFF. CDR3 coding DNA: TGTGCCACCCACAGGGGGCTGGGGAATGAGCAGTTCTTC.

The chain combines TRBV10-3 with TRBJ2-7, with 8 bases that match TRBD1. Per the germline V gene, CDR1 is ENHRY and CDR2 is SYGVKD. V gave up 2 bases and J gave up 3 bases; unmatched junction bases: 0. This CDR3 contains 13 residues. CDR3 sequence reads: CAISETGGYEQYF. The CDR3 nucleotides read TGTGCCATCAGTGAGACAGGGGGCTACGAGCAGTACTTC.

V usage is TRBV27 and J usage is TRBJ2-5; D gene ambiguous. CDR1 and CDR2 from the germline V gene are MNHEY and SMNVEV (reference sequence). The V end lost 3 bases, the J end lost 4 bases, and 9 bases lay between the germline ends. The CDR3 loop spans 13 amino acids. CDR3 residues: CASSFVWGETQYF. The CDR3 nucleotides are TGTGCCAGCAGTTTTGTGTGGGGAGAGACCCAGTACTTC.

This chain joins TRBV20-1 and TRBJ2-5, with 7 nucleotides matching TRBD2. The CDR3 runs to 16 residues. The V and J ends lost 0 bases and 2 bases, in that order; junction bases with no gene match: 9. Germline V gives CDR1 DFQATT, CDR2 SNEGSKA (reference sequence). The CDR3 DNA follows: TGCAGTGCTAGAGATTTGGCTAGCGGACAACAAGAGACCCAGTACTTC. As protein: CSARDLASGQQETQYF.

This sequence joins TRBV7-9 and TRBJ2-4; TRBD2 might be the D (5 bases). Judging by the DNA end, TRBJ2-7 fits better; the J call may be wrong. The CDR3 is 13 residues long. CDR1 SEHNR and CDR2 FQNEAQ come from the germline V gene (reference sequence). The CDR3 nucleotides read TGTGCCAGCAGCTTCTACTCCGGGGACGAGCAGTACTTC. It yields the protein CASSFYSGDEQYF.

The chain is built from TRBV7-8 and TRBJ2-3; 7 bases are a match to TRBD2. The germline CDR1 and CDR2 sequences are SGHVS and FQNEAQ. The V and J ends lost 1 base and 6 bases, in that order; junction bases with no gene match: 16. The CDR3 is 18 residues long. The CDR3, as DNA: TGTGCCAGCAGCTTAGGGGGGAGCGAGCTAGCGGCACTCGATACGCAGTATTTT. This sequence encodes CASSLGGSELAALDTQYF.

The chain joins TRBV18 to TRBJ2-7; D gene uncertain. The CDR3 extends over 12 amino acids. Germline-derived CDR1 and CDR2 are KGHSH and LQKENI. Trimming removed 8 bases at V and 2 bases at J, with 10 bases between. The CDR3 bases are TGTGCCAGCCCAACGACCACCTACGAGCAGTACTTC. This encodes CASPTTTYEQYF.

The chain links TRBV20-1 to TRBJ1-2; 7 nucleotides line up with TRBD1. V lost 0 bases, J lost 7 bases, and 14 bases stayed unmatched. This CDR3 is built from 16 residues. Germline V lookup: CDR1 DFQATT, CDR2 SNEGSKA (reference sequence). The CDR3 DNA reads TGCAGTGCTAGAGATCAAAAGAGGACAGGAGCGAGTGGCTACACCTTC. Protein: CSARDQKRTGASGYTF.

The J gene is TRBJ2-7, the V gene TRBV3-1; D is unresolved. This CDR3 is 11 amino acids long. From germline, CDR1 is LGHDT and CDR2 YNNKEL (reference sequence). V dropped 2 bases and J dropped 5 bases, with 4 bases sitting between them. CDR3 DNA sequence: TGTGCCAGCAGCCAATTCCACGAGCAGTACTTC. This gives the protein CASSQFHEQYF.

A few counts support this clonotype. This chain uses TRBV20-1 with TRBJ2-1; either TRBD1 or TRBD2 may fit D (5 bases each). V was pared by 0 bases and J by 6 bases, with 18 bases between. CDR1 and CDR2 (germline): DFQATT, SNEGSKA (reference sequence). The CDR3 has 16 residues. The CDR3 sequence is CSARDLGKEGINEQFF. The CDR3 coding sequence is TGCAGTGCTAGAGATCTCGGCAAAGAGGGGATCAATGAGCAGTTCTTC.

The chain carries TRBV5-5 and TRBJ1-1; D gene uncertain. V lost 4 bases and J lost 6, with 13 bases in between. Germline CDR1 SGHKS, CDR2 YYEKEE (reference sequence). CDR3 length equals 13 residues. The CDR3 loop is CASSRLEVAEAFF. CDR3 DNA: TGTGCCAGCAGCCGTCTGGAGGTGGCTGAAGCTTTCTTT.

The chain has TRBV5-1 and TRBJ2-7; D gene ambiguous. V gave up 0 bases and J gave up 2 bases, with 9 bases separating them. This CDR3 has 14 residues. Looked up from germline, CDR1 is SGHRS and CDR2 is YFSETQ. CDR3 DNA: TGCGCCAGCAGCTTGGGCGTACAGACCTACGAGCAGTACTTC. This encodes CASSLGVQTYEQYF.

This clonotype appeared a few times. The genes are TRBV29-1 and TRBJ1-2; possible D gene TRBD1, 5 bases. V lost 2 bases and J 3 bases, leaving 10 bases between the germline ends. CDR3 length: 13 residues. Germline loops: CDR1 SQVTM, CDR2 ANQGSEA. CDR3 DNA: TGCAGCGTTGAACGGGGGGAAGACTATGGCTACACCTTC. Translated: CSVERGEDYGYTF.

This clonotype was recorded a few times. This chain uses TRBV28 with TRBJ2-7, with unresolved D. Per germline, CDR1 MDHEN and CDR2 SYDVKM. V gave up 2 bases and J gave up 2 bases, with 10 bases separating them. This CDR3 has 14 amino acids. CDR3 coding DNA: TGTGCCAGCAGTTTAGCCCCTGGTACCTACGAGCAGTACTTC. Protein product: CASSLAPGTYEQYF.

The CDR3 nucleotides are TGTGCCAGCAGCTTAGAGGGGGGGGCTCCCCAAGAGACCCAGTACTTC. This translates into CASSLEGGAPQETQYF. The rearrangement uses TRBV7-9 and TRBJ2-5; maybe TRBD2 (7 bases). V was pared by 1 base and J by 1 base, with 13 bases between. CDR3 length: 16 residues. CDR1 is SEHNR, CDR2 FQNEAQ, per germline (reference sequence).